These T cell receptor beta chains were read from a single sample in a study of somatic reversion in DOCK8 deficiency. TCRdb recomputed calls from the multiplex PCR reads with MiXCR, one row per CDR3 protein. In the table there are several thousand distinct CDR3 sequences, about 25% of which are singletons. The sequenced sample was peripheral blood. These receptors were collected from a human donor in good health. CDR3s include the opening cysteine and the closing phenylalanine or tryptophan. A D gene is named only where the DNA matches it firmly. Part of the rows lack a size; the others show once, few, many or a class for expanded clones.

V gene,D gene,CDR3 length,clone size,J gene,CDR3 protein,CDR3 DNA
TRBV7-2,-,14,few,TRBJ1-1,CASSGARLNTEAFF,TGTGCCAGCAGCGGCGCCCGCCTGAACACTGAAGCTTTCTTT
TRBV3-1,-,12,-,TRBJ1-5,CASSQVGQPQHF,TGTGCCAGCAGCCAAGTCGGTCAGCCCCAGCATTTT
TRBV3-1,TRBD1,15,-,TRBJ1-2,CASSPGQGNRYGYTF,TGTGCCAGCAGCCCGGGACAGGGGAATCGGTACGGCTACACCTTC
TRBV6-6,TRBD1,16,-,TRBJ1-5,CASRSQGAEGNQPQHF,TGTGCCAGCAGGTCCCAGGGGGCCGAGGGCAATCAGCCCCAGCATTTT
TRBV5-1,TRBD1,16,-,TRBJ2-1,CASSSLGTGGYNEQFF,TGCGCCAGCAGCTCTCTAGGGACAGGGGGCTACAATGAGCAGTTCTTC
TRBV3-1,-,15,medium-sized,TRBJ1-4,CASSQAPGTNEKLFF,TGTGCCAGCAGCCAAGCGCCGGGTACTAATGAAAAACTGTTTTTT
TRBV6-6,-,14,-,TRBJ2-6,CASSPTEGANVLTF,TGTGCCAGCAGTCCTACTGAGGGGGCCAACGTCCTGACTTTC
TRBV20-1,TRBD1,14,few,TRBJ1-6,CSARDGQENSPLHF,TGCAGTGCTAGGGATGGACAGGAAAATTCACCCCTCCACTTT
TRBV19,-,14,medium-sized,TRBJ1-5,CASSQGFGNQPQHF,TGTGCCAGTTCACAGGGTTTCGGCAATCAGCCCCAGCATTTT
TRBV20-1,TRBD1,14,-,TRBJ1-1,CSARGVQGDTEAFF,TGCAGTGCTAGAGGCGTACAGGGGGACACTGAAGCTTTCTTT
TRBV10-3,-,14,medium-sized,TRBJ2-7,CATTISGAAYEQYF,TGTGCCACCACGATCTCAGGGGCGGCCTACGAGCAGTACTTC
TRBV28,-,16,-,TRBJ1-6,CASSFLQPVGESPLHF,TGTGCCAGCAGTTTCCTCCAACCCGTGGGGGAATCACCCCTCCACTTT
TRBV5-6,TRBD1,14,medium-sized,TRBJ2-7,CASSYGQGAYEQYF,TGTGCCAGCAGCTATGGACAGGGGGCCTACGAGCAGTACTTC
TRBV20-1,-,13,medium-sized,TRBJ1-1,CSASPGSNTEAFF,TGCAGTGCTAGCCCCGGTAGTAACACTGAAGCTTTCTTT
TRBV7-9,-,16,few,TRBJ1-2,CASRLLGSPANYGYTF,TGTGCCAGCAGGTTATTGGGTTCACCGGCTAACTATGGCTACACCTTC
TRBV2,TRBD1,14,-,TRBJ1-6,CASSRDRGDSPLHF,TGTGCCAGCTCCCGGGACAGGGGAGATTCACCCCTCCACTTT
TRBV10-3,TRBD1,13,medium-sized,TRBJ1-2,CAIRGQVFYGYTF,TGTGCCATCAGAGGACAGGTCTTCTATGGCTACACCTTC
TRBV11-2,-,14,medium-sized,TRBJ2-7,CASSPRIGSYEQYF,TGTGCCAGCAGCCCGAGAATAGGTAGCTACGAGCAGTACTTC
TRBV3-1,-,12,-,TRBJ1-2,CASSRTGYGYTF,TGTGCCAGCAGCCGTACCGGTTATGGCTACACCTTC
TRBV5-4,-,17,medium-sized,TRBJ1-1,CASSLARRDFMNTEAFF,TGTGCCAGCAGCTTGGCCCGCAGAGATTTCATGAACACTGAAGCTTTCTTT
TRBV20-1,-,13,few,TRBJ1-1,CSAPRQRNTEAFF,TGCAGTGCGCCGAGACAGAGGAACACTGAAGCTTTCTTT
TRBV4-1,-,15,-,TRBJ1-1,CASSQGLSMNTEAFF,TGCGCCAGCAGCCAAGGACTCAGCATGAACACTGAAGCTTTCTTT
TRBV7-6,-,14,few,TRBJ1-1,CASSFGARATEAFF,TGTGCCAGCAGCTTCGGAGCACGAGCTACTGAAGCTTTCTTT
TRBV20-1,-,14,-,TRBJ1-1,CSANTLTLETEAFF,TGCAGTGCGAACACTCTAACTCTAGAAACTGAAGCTTTCTTT